This T cell receptor (beta chain) appears in the sequencing data of a study of T cells in Graves' hyperthyroidism and ophthalmopathy. This clonotype was observed a few times. Authors of the study amplified TCR beta CDR3 regions from RNA transcripts. During a first-round RT-PCR of the TCR CDR3, the HTBI primer set was used. TCRdb re-called the multiplex PCR reads through MiXCR, storing one row per CDR3 protein. In the table there are roughly 660,000 distinct CDR3 sequences, about 18% of which are singletons. Deletions cut 6 bases from V and 0 bases from J, with 11 bases between. In germline, CDR1 is MNHEY, CDR2 SVGEGT. This CDR3 has 15 residues.

The chain recombines TRBV6-2 or TRBV6-3 with TRBJ2-2; D perhaps matches TRBD1 (6 bases). Input material: blood. This clonotype was sampled from a man in his fifties with Graves' hyperthyroidism. The DNA for the CDR3 is TGTGCCAGCAGGGGGGCGCCCGCGAACACCGGGGAGCTGTTTTTT. Protein: CASRGAPANTGELFF.